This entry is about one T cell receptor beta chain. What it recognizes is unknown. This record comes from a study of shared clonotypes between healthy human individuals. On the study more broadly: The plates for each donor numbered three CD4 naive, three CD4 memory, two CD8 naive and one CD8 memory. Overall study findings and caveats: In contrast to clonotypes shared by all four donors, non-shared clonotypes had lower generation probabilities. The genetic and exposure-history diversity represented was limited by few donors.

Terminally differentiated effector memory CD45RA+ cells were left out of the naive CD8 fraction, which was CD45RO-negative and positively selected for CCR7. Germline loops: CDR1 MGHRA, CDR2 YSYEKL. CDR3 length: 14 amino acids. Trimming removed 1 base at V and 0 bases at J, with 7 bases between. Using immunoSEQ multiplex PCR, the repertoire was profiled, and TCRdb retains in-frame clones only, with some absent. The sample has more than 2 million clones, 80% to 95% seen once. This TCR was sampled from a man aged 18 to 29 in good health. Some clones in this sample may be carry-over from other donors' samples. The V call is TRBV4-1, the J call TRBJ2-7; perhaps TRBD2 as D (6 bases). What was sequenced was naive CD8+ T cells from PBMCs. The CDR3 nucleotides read TGCGCCAGCAGCCAAGTAGCGGCCTCCTACGAGCAGTACTTC. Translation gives CASSQVAASYEQYF.